The 19 T cell receptor beta chains below were found in one sample sequenced in a study of blood T cell repertoires in COVID-19. Here immunoSEQ multiplex PCR was the method, and the copy in TCRdb shows in-frame clones only, minus some. The sample has more than 200,000 clones; about nine tenths are singletons. What was sequenced was peripheral blood. Receptor source: a woman aged 60-75 years with acute or convalescent COVID-19.

The chain employs TRBV28 and TRBJ1-2, with TRBD1 as a possible D gene (5 bases). CDR3 length: 15 residues. Trimming took off 9 bases at V and 0 bases at J, with 17 bases between the two ends. The germline CDR1 and CDR2 sequences are MDHEN and SYDVKM. CDR3: CASTPHRQTNYGYTF. For the CDR3, the DNA is TGTGCCAGTACCCCCCACAGACAGACTAACTATGGCTACACCTTC.

This chain joins TRBV18 and TRBJ2-7; a possible D gene is TRBD2 (6 bases). This CDR3 comprises 14 residues. With 2 bases removed from V and 7 bases from J, the gap between germline ends came to 15 bases. Germline V gene sequence: CDR1 KGHSH, CDR2 LQKENI. As DNA, the CDR3 is TGTGCCAGCTCACCATTTGCCGGTGGGGGGGAGCAGTACTTC. It encodes CASSPFAGGGEQYF.

V is TRBV4-1 and J is TRBJ2-7; 11 bases map to TRBD1. The germline gives CDR1 MGHRA, CDR2 YSYEKL. Unmatched junction bases numbered 13, after V lost 1 base and J lost 5 bases. There are 18 residues in the CDR3. The DNA of the CDR3 is TGCGCCAGCAGCCAAGGGTTTCCGTTAGGACAGGGGGCGGACGAGCAGTACTTC. Its protein is CASSQGFPLGQGADEQYF.

The J gene is TRBJ1-4, the V gene TRBV19, with D perhaps TRBD1 (6 bases). Trimming pared 3 bases from V and 7 bases from J, leaving 15 bases between. Germline-derived CDR1 and CDR2 are LNHDA and SQIVND (reference sequence). The CDR3 totals 15 residues. CDR3 residues: CASSMKTGWAEKLFF. The CDR3 DNA sequence: TGTGCCAGTAGTATGAAGACAGGCTGGGCTGAAAAACTGTTTTTT.

CDR3 amino acids: CAWSVILRSSPLHF. CDR3 bases: TGTGCCTGGAGTGTAATTTTACGTAGTTCACCCCTCCACTTT. The V gene is TRBV30, the J gene TRBJ1-6; D is ambiguous. There are 14 residues in the CDR3. CDR1 is GTSNPN and CDR2 is SVGIG in the germline V gene (reference sequence). V gave up 0 bases and J gave up 9 bases, with 12 bases separating them.

The chain combines TRBV5-1 with TRBJ2-3; the match to TRBD2 covers 8 bases. V lost 1 base to trimming and J lost 2 bases; unmatched junction nucleotides: 6. Germline-derived CDR1 and CDR2 are SGHRS and YFSETQ. There are 16 residues in the CDR3. CDR3: CASSLSVRGATDTQYF. The CDR3 DNA reads TGCGCCAGCAGCTTGTCGGTGCGGGGGGCCACAGATACGCAGTATTTT.

This clone was seen a handful of times. The chain carries TRBV3-1 (or the pseudogene TRBV3-2) and TRBJ1-3; weak D call: TRBD1 (6 bases). The V gene's germline CDR1 is LGHDT and CDR2 YNNKEL (reference sequence). The V and J ends lost 2 bases and 0 bases respectively, with 8 bases between them. The length of the CDR3 is 15 residues. The CDR3 DNA sequence: TGTGCCAGCAGCCAAATGACAGGCTCTGGAAACACCATATATTTT. Amino acids: CASSQMTGSGNTIYF.

This sequence joins TRBV5-1 and TRBJ1-1; no firm D call. The CDR3 is made up of 15 amino acids. Germline V gene sequence: CDR1 SGHRS, CDR2 YFSETQ. The germline V and J ends were trimmed by 4 bases and 3 bases, with 16 bases remaining between them. The CDR3 reads CASSPLGRRDTEAFF. CDR3 DNA sequence: TGCGCCAGCAGCCCCCTCGGGAGGCGGGACACTGAAGCTTTCTTT.

The rearrangement joins TRBV28 to TRBJ1-2, with D unclear. This CDR3 comprises 12 residues. CDR1 MDHEN and CDR2 SYDVKM come from the germline V gene. CDR3: CGSLTSGNGYTF. The DNA of the CDR3 is TGTGGCTCCCTAACCTCGGGAAATGGCTACACCTTC.

The chain uses TRBV3-1 (or the pseudogene TRBV3-2) and TRBJ1-3; no clear D. Germline CDR1 LGHDT, CDR2 YNNKEL (reference sequence). This CDR3 is 14 amino acids long. Trimming shortened V by 1 base and J by 3 bases, and 7 bases separated the two germline ends. This CDR3 reads CASSQGAGGNTIYF. CDR3 bases: TGTGCCAGCAGCCAAGGGGCAGGTGGAAACACCATATATTTT.

The table lists this clone with a few counts. J is TRBJ2-7 and V is TRBV10-1, with D possibly TRBD2 on 5 matching bases. Trimming stripped 8 bases from V and 6 bases from J, with 20 bases between. This CDR3 spans 14 amino acids. Germline CDR1 WNHNN, CDR2 SYGVQD (reference sequence). This CDR3 is CASRPSGSTTEQYF. CDR3 DNA sequence: TGCGCCAGCCGCCCTTCGGGATCAACTACCGAGCAGTACTTC.

The chain carries TRBV28 and TRBJ2-4; TRBD2 agrees at 8 bases. In germline, CDR1 is MDHEN, CDR2 SYDVKM. This CDR3 contains 15 residues. Trimming removed 6 bases from V and 0 bases from J; junction bases left unmatched: 4. CDR3 residues: CASSTGGVAKNIQYF. The CDR3 DNA sequence: TGTGCCAGCAGCACGGGAGGGGTAGCCAAAAACATTCAGTACTTC.

The V and J genes are TRBV27 and TRBJ2-7; D not resolved. The length of the CDR3 is 12 residues. Trimming took 3 bases from V and 8 from J, leaving 11 bases between them. Germline V gene lookup returns CDR1 MNHEY and CDR2 SMNVEV (reference sequence). CDR3 amino acids: CASSLRGLKQYF. The CDR3 DNA reads TGTGCCAGCAGTTTGAGAGGCTTAAAGCAGTACTTC.

This clone has just one count. The chain recombines TRBV7-9 with TRBJ2-3, with 10 bases that match TRBD2. J lost 2 bases, V lost 1 base, and 6 bases had no gene match. Looked up from germline, CDR1 is SEHNR and CDR2 is FQNEAQ (reference sequence). This CDR3 spans 17 amino acids. CDR3 bases: TGTGCCAGCAGCTTAGGGATAGCGGGGGGCCTCACAGATACGCAGTATTTT. Translating it yields CASSLGIAGGLTDTQYF.

This clone was seen more than once but under ten times. The rearrangement joins TRBV12-3 or TRBV12-4 to TRBJ1-3; weak D call: TRBD1 (5 bases). This CDR3 is 13 amino acids long. The V gene lost 6 bases and the J gene lost 4 bases, with 10 bases spanning the gap. The CDR3 region is CASRESGGNTIYF. In DNA, the CDR3 is TGTGCCAGCAGGGAGTCAGGGGGAAACACCATATATTTT.

The chain combines TRBV21-1 with TRBJ1-1. TRBV21-1 is assigned pseudogene status. The CDR3 sequence is 12 residues long. The CDR3 loop is CASTKGVTEAFF. DNA for the CDR3: TGTGCCAGCACCAAGGGAGTTACTGAAGCTTTCTTT.

The chain carries TRBV19 and TRBJ1-6, with a weak D call TRBD1 (6 bases). The CDR3 loop spans 13 amino acids. V was clipped by 8 bases and J by 7 bases, with 12 bases between them. CDR1 is LNHDA, CDR2 SQIVND, per germline (reference sequence). CDR3 loop: CASQTGNNSPLHF. CDR3 nucleotides: TGTGCCAGTCAAACAGGGAACAATTCACCCCTCCACTTT.

In this sample, this clone turned up once. V gene TRBV9 combines with J gene TRBJ1-1; D remains ambiguous. The germline V and J ends were trimmed by 3 bases and 6 bases, with 12 bases remaining between them. Per the germline V gene, CDR1 is SGDLS and CDR2 is YYNGEE. CDR3 size: 13 residues. This chain's CDR3 is CASSGVVSAEAFF. The CDR3 DNA reads TGTGCCAGCAGCGGCGTTGTGTCCGCTGAAGCTTTCTTT.

This rearrangement joins TRBV5-1 to TRBJ2-7, with TRBD2 matching over 10 bases. The CDR3 is 15 residues long. Germline assignment: CDR1 SGHRS and CDR2 YFSETQ. Trimming took 4 bases from V and 3 from J; bases not matched to a gene: 7. The CDR3 protein is CASSQLLAGSYEQYF. The CDR3 DNA sequence: TGCGCCAGCAGCCAATTACTAGCGGGGAGCTACGAGCAGTACTTC.